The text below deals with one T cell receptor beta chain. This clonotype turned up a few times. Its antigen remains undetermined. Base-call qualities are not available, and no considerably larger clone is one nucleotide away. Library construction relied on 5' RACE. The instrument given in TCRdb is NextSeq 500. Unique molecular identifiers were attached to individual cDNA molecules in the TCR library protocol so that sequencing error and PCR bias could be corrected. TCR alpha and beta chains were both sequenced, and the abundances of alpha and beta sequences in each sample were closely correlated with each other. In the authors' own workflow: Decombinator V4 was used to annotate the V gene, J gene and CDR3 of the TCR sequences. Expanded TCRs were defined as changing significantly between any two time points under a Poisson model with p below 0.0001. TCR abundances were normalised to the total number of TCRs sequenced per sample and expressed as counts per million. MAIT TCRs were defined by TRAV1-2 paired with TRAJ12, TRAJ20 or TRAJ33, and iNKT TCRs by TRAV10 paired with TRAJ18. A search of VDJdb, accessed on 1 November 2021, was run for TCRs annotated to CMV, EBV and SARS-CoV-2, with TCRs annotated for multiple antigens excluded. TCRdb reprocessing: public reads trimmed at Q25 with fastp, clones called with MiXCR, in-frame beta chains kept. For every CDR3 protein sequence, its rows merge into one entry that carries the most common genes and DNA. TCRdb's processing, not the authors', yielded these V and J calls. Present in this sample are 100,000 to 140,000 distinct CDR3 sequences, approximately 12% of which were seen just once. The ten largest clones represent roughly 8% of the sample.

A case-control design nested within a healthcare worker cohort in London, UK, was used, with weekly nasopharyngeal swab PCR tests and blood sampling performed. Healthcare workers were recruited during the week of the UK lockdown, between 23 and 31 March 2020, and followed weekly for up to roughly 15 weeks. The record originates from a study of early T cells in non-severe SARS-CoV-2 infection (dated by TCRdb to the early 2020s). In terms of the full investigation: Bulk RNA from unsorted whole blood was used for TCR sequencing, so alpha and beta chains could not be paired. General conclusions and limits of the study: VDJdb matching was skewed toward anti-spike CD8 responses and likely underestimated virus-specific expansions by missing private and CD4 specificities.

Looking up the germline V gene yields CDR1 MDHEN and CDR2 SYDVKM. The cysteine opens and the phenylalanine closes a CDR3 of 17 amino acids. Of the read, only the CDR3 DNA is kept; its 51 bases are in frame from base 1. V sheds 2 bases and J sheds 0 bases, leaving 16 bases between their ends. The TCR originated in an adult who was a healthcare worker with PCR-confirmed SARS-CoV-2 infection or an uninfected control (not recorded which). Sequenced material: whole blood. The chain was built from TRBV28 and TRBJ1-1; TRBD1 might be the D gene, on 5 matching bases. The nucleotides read TGTGCCAGCAGTTTAGGGGCAACCGGGGCCCTGAACACTGAAGCTTTCTTT. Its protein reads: CASSLGATGALNTEAFF.